Given below is one TCR beta chain in context. What it binds is unknown. This record belongs to a study of CD8 T cells in ankylosing spondylitis. Regarding the study as a whole: Reported data indicate significant enrichment of disease-linked clones within matched ankylosing spondylitis synovial fluid. As for the disease-linked clones, they showed a CD8+ phenotype and occurred at relatively low frequencies in peripheral blood. It appeared that ankylosing spondylitis blood was characterized by a TCR beta motif of fewer than ten highly homologous variants.

The CDR3 is 12 residues long. V dropped 6 bases and J dropped 3 bases, with 8 bases sitting between them. MiXCR was run by TCRdb on the 5' RACE reads, yielding one entry per CDR3 protein. The sample consists of about 280,000 distinct CDR3 sequences, 15% to 20% of them appearing once. V gene TRBV12-3 or TRBV12-4 combines with J gene TRBJ1-2, with D hard to call. The receptor was derived from a male donor with ankylosing spondylitis or in good health (not recorded which). Material: blood, either unsorted or a sorted T cell fraction (not recorded which). CDR3 bases: TGTGCCAGCAGGGGTCGAGACTATGGCTACACCTTC. It yields the protein CASRGRDYGYTF.